The 28 T cell receptor beta chains given below trace back to one sample, sequenced in a study of T cell changes during pregnancy in multiple sclerosis. The table came from immunoSEQ multiplex PCR; TCRdb's copy has only in-frame clones and leaves some out. The data hold 30,000 to 40,000 clones, with approximately 90% observed a single time. The sequenced sample was CD8+ T cells from peripheral blood mononuclear cells, obtained in the third trimester of pregnancy. The receptors were gathered from a female donor with multiple sclerosis, enrolled in a pregnancy study.

This clone showed up just once. This chain links TRBV5-4 with TRBJ1-2; D remains ambiguous. The CDR3 loop spans 14 amino acids. Germline V lookup: CDR1 SGHNT, CDR2 YYREEE (reference sequence). V dropped 1 base and J dropped 4 bases, with 11 bases sitting between them. The CDR3 sequence is CASSLWRSSYGYTF. DNA of the CDR3: TGTGCCAGCAGCTTGTGGCGGAGCTCCTATGGCTACACCTTC.

This rearrangement joins TRBV27 to TRBJ2-7; TRBD2 matches at 12 bases. This CDR3 is 14 amino acids long. Germline-derived CDR1 and CDR2 are MNHEY and SMNVEV (reference sequence). With V trimmed by 1 base and J by 6 bases, 1 base remained unmatched. The CDR3 protein is CASSLLLAGGEQYF. In DNA form, the CDR3 reads TGTGCCAGCAGTTTATTACTAGCGGGGGGCGAGCAGTACTTC.

The table lists this clone with many counts. The sample has other DNA sequences that encode this CDR3 too. CDR3 region: CASSDSSGGADTQYF. The CDR3 coding sequence is TGTGCCAGCAGTGACTCTAGCGGGGGGGCAGATACGCAGTATTTT. J is TRBJ2-3 and V is TRBV6-4; 11 nucleotides agree with TRBD2. The junction had 0 bases not matched to a gene; V was cut back by 0 bases and J by 4 bases. This CDR3 comprises 15 residues. The germline V gene has CDR1 MRHNA and CDR2 SNTAGT.

The rearrangement links TRBV5-4 to TRBJ1-1; 8 bases agree with TRBD1. The germline gives CDR1 SGHNT, CDR2 YYREEE (reference sequence). CDR3 length: 15 residues. V shed 0 bases, J shed 6 bases, and the junction held 7 bases outside the gene matches. This CDR3 reads CASSLVTGVKPEAFF. The CDR3 nucleotides read TGTGCCAGCAGCTTGGTGACAGGGGTAAAGCCTGAAGCTTTCTTT.

This chain links TRBV2 with TRBJ2-1; D ambiguous. The CDR3 contains 11 residues. The germline gives CDR1 SNHLY, CDR2 FYNNEI. V shed 4 bases and J shed 8 bases, with 6 bases lying between them. The CDR3 nucleotides read TGTGCCAGCAGTGCCGTCGATGAGCAGTTCTTC. Translating it yields CASSAVDEQFF.

The chain employs TRBV6-4 and TRBJ2-5; TRBD1 matches at 7 bases. J was trimmed by 5 bases and V by 1 base; bases with no gene match: 10. Germline CDR1 reads MRHNA; CDR2 reads SNTAGT. The CDR3 contains 16 residues. The DNA for the CDR3 is TGTGCCAGCAGTGACTTAGGACAGGTCCTTTTGGAGACCCAGTACTTC. Protein sequence: CASSDLGQVLLETQYF.

The J gene is TRBJ1-2, the V gene TRBV19; a weak D match, TRBD1 (5 bases). CDR3 length equals 12 residues. V was shortened by 6 bases and J by 2 bases, with 7 bases between the two germline ends. Germline V gene data show CDR1 as LNHDA and CDR2 as SQIVND (reference sequence). CDR3 DNA: TGTGCCAGTAGGGGGGGGAACTATGGCTACACCTTC. It specifies CASRGGNYGYTF.

The V and J genes are TRBV27 and TRBJ2-7; a weak D match, TRBD2 (5 bases). V gave up 2 bases and J gave up 7 bases, with 9 bases separating them. Looked up from germline, CDR1 is MNHEY and CDR2 is SMNVEV (reference sequence). The CDR3 runs 12 residues. CDR3 sequence: CASSLRTGEQYF. The CDR3 DNA reads TGTGCCAGCAGTTTAAGGACGGGGGAGCAGTACTTC.

The genes are TRBV19 and TRBJ2-3; D remains unclear. CDR3 length equals 14 residues. Trimming left V 2 bases short and J 2 bases short, with 8 bases between. Germline V gene data show CDR1 as LNHDA and CDR2 as SQIVND (reference sequence). The CDR3 region has the DNA TGTGCCAGTAGTATATCACAGTACACAGATACGCAGTATTTT. It specifies CASSISQYTDTQYF. Variable domain in full (rest from reference TRBV19 and TRBJ2-3): DGGITQSPKYLFRKEGQNVTLSCEQNLNHDAMYWYRQDPGQGLRLIYYSQIVNDFQKGDIAEGYSVSREKKESFPLTVTSAQKNPTAFYLCASSISQYTDTQYFGPGTRLTVL.

The chain joins TRBV4-2 to TRBJ2-3; tentative D call: TRBD2 (7 bases). The CDR3 length is 15 residues. The V end was cut by 0 bases, the J end by 4 bases, with 11 bases between. Germline assignment: CDR1 LGHNA and CDR2 YNFKEQ. The CDR3 loop reads CASSQDRGGADTQYF. The CDR3 DNA is TGTGCCAGCAGCCAAGATAGAGGGGGGGCAGATACGCAGTATTTT.

J is TRBJ2-1 and V is TRBV10-1; TRBD1 matches 11 bases. CDR3 length: 16 residues. J lost 10 bases, V lost 4 bases, and 12 bases had no gene match. Looked up from germline, CDR1 is WNHNN and CDR2 is SYGVQD (reference sequence). The CDR3 spells CASSGGQGVHALEQFF. CDR3 in DNA: TGCGCCAGCAGTGGGGGACAGGGGGTCCACGCTCTCGAGCAGTTCTTC.

CDR3 bases: TGCGCCAGCAGCCTTCGATCCCGGGACTACAATCAGCCCCAGCATTTT. Encoded protein: CASSLRSRDYNQPQHF. The chain joins TRBV4-1 to TRBJ1-5; tentative D call: TRBD1 (5 bases). The CDR3 is 16 residues long. The germline V gene has CDR1 MGHRA and CDR2 YSYEKL. The V end lost 4 bases, the J end lost 3 bases, and 16 bases lay between the germline ends.

The CDR3 region has the DNA TGTGCCAGCAGTGACGAACTAGCGGGCCCAGATACGCAGTATTTT. It encodes CASSDELAGPDTQYF. This chain uses TRBV6-4 with TRBJ2-3, with 9 bases fitting TRBD2. Germline assignment: CDR1 MRHNA and CDR2 SNTAGT. The CDR3 has 15 residues. Trimming removed 2 bases from V and 4 bases from J; junction bases left unmatched: 4.

The chain joins TRBV7-3 to TRBJ1-1, with D uncertain. V lost 4 bases and J 5 bases, leaving 8 bases between the germline ends. Per the germline V gene, CDR1 is SGHTA and CDR2 is FQGTGA. This CDR3 comprises 12 residues. CDR3 bases: TGTGCCAGCAGCTGGGGAGGTACTGAAGCTTTCTTT. It encodes CASSWGGTEAFF.

This clone has only one observation. This sequence joins TRBV4-1 and TRBJ2-7; no definite D call. The germline V and J ends were trimmed by 3 bases and 6 bases, with 9 bases remaining between them. Germline V gene sequence: CDR1 MGHRA, CDR2 YSYEKL. The CDR3 is 12 amino acids. CDR3 nucleotide sequence: TGCGCCAGCAGCCAGGCCCCCTTCGAGCAGTACTTC. Protein product: CASSQAPFEQYF.

The chain combines TRBV18 with TRBJ2-1; TRBD2 matches at 7 bases. This CDR3 region has 15 residues. With V trimmed by 4 bases and J by 1 base, 4 bases remained unmatched. Germline V gene data show CDR1 as KGHSH and CDR2 as LQKENI. CDR3 nucleotides: TGTGCCAGCTCACTCAGCGGGGTATCCTACAATGAGCAGTTCTTC. This sequence encodes CASSLSGVSYNEQFF.

The rearrangement links TRBV30 to TRBJ2-2, with D unclear. CDR1 and CDR2 from the germline V gene are GTSNPN and SVGIG (reference sequence). The CDR3 contains 13 residues. Trimming stripped 6 bases from V and 0 bases from J, with 8 bases between. CDR3 nucleotides: TGTGCCTGCCCCACTACGAACACCGGGGAGCTGTTTTTT. Amino acid sequence: CACPTTNTGELFF.

This sequence joins TRBV27 and TRBJ2-1; TRBD2 agrees at 14 bases. V trimming: 2 bases; J trimming: 7 bases; junction bases outside the gene matches: 4. Germline CDR1 is MNHEY and CDR2 is SMNVEV (reference sequence). The CDR3 sequence is 16 residues long. The CDR3 DNA is TGTGCCAGCAGTTTAACGACTAGCGGGGGGGCGAATGAGCAGTTCTTC. This codes for CASSLTTSGGANEQFF.

This clone rates as medium-sized. V usage is TRBV27 and J usage is TRBJ2-2; TRBD2 aligns across 9 bases. The germline CDR1 and CDR2 sequences are MNHEY and SMNVEV (reference sequence). J was trimmed by 4 bases and V by 2 bases; bases with no gene match: 5. The CDR3 totals 16 residues. CDR3 nucleotides: TGTGCCAGCAGTTTAGGTGCGGGGGGGCTCACCGGGGAGCTGTTTTTT. The encoded protein is CASSLGAGGLTGELFF.

The chain has TRBV6-5 and TRBJ2-2; D unresolved. Trimming removed 2 bases at V and 7 bases at J, with 11 bases between. Germline CDR1 is MNHEY and CDR2 is SVGAGI. The CDR3 sequence is 14 residues long. The CDR3 loop is CASSYGGEIGELFF. CDR3 sequence (DNA): TGTGCCAGCAGTTACGGTGGAGAGATCGGGGAGCTGTTTTTT.

J is TRBJ1-1 and V is TRBV9; the D is unclear. The V gene lost 3 bases and the J gene lost 1 base, with 16 bases spanning the gap. Germline V CDR1 and CDR2: SGDLS, YYNGEE. The CDR3 runs to 16 residues. The CDR3 DNA reads as TGTGCCAGCAGCGCCAGTCTAACGGGAGAGAACACTGAAGCTTTCTTT. It translates to CASSASLTGENTEAFF.

This chain links TRBV9 with TRBJ1-2, with a possible D match to TRBD1 (5 bases). V gave up 2 bases and J gave up 5 bases, with 13 bases separating them. Germline V CDR1 and CDR2: SGDLS, YYNGEE. The CDR3 is 14 amino acids. The CDR3 nucleotides read TGTGCCAGCAGCGTCGGGGGTCTCGATTATGGCTACACCTTC. It translates to CASSVGGLDYGYTF.

The chain links TRBV7-8 to TRBJ2-3; D might be TRBD2 (5 bases). The CDR3 contains 15 residues. V dropped 2 bases and J dropped 6 bases, with 15 bases sitting between them. From germline, CDR1 is SGHVS and CDR2 FQNEAQ. CDR3 nucleotides: TGTGCCAGCAGCTTACGGGTTCCGCCGGGGGATACGCAGTATTTT. Amino acid sequence: CASSLRVPPGDTQYF. Full variable domain (rest looked up from reference TRBV7-8 and TRBJ2-3): GAGVSQSPRYKVAKRGQDVALRCDPISGHVSLFWYQQALGQGPEFLTYFQNEAQLDKSGLPSDRFFAERPEGSVSTLKIQRTQQEDSAVYLCASSLRVPPGDTQYFGPGTRLTVL.

There are a few counts of this clone. The CDR3 protein is CASSPGAGGSYEQYF. The CDR3 DNA follows: TGCGCCAGCAGCCCCGGGGCAGGGGGCTCCTACGAGCAGTACTTC. The V and J genes are TRBV5-1 and TRBJ2-7, with 7 bases aligning to TRBD1. Trimming cost V 4 bases and J 0 bases; bases outside gene matches: 7. Germline CDR1 is SGHRS and CDR2 is YFSETQ. The CDR3 has 15 residues.

This chain joins TRBV7-6 and TRBJ2-3; D uncertain. The CDR3 contains 14 residues. V lost 1 base and J 2 bases, leaving 7 bases between the germline ends. Looked up from germline, CDR1 is SGHVS and CDR2 is FNYEAQ. The CDR3 DNA sequence: TGTGCCAGCAGCTTAGAACAGACCACAGATACGCAGTATTTT. Residues: CASSLEQTTDTQYF. The full variable domain, completed using reference TRBV7-6 and TRBJ2-3, is GAGVSQSPRYKVTKRGQDVALRCDPISGHVSLYWYRQALGQGPEFLTYFNYEAQQDKSGLPNDRFSAERPEGSISTLTIQRTEQRDSAMYRCASSLEQTTDTQYFGPGTRLTVL.

The chain couples TRBV2 to TRBJ1-2; D is unclear. V was pared by 7 bases and J by 3 bases, with 12 bases between. Germline CDR1 is SNHLY and CDR2 is FYNNEI. The CDR3 runs 13 residues. The CDR3 bases are TGTGCCAGCAAAGATTACAGCCACTATGGCTACACCTTC. It translates to CASKDYSHYGYTF.

The chain's CDR3 is CASSGGEGYGYTF. The CDR3 nucleotides read TGTGCCAGCAGTGGGGGAGAGGGCTATGGCTACACCTTC. The chain carries TRBV25-1 and TRBJ1-2, with unresolved D. CDR3 length: 13 residues. CDR1 is MGHDK and CDR2 is SYGVNS in the germline V gene. The germline V and J ends were trimmed by 4 bases and 4 bases, with 10 bases remaining between them.

The chain joins TRBV7-9 to TRBJ1-2; 8 nucleotides agree with TRBD1. The CDR3 totals 12 residues. Losses at the gene ends were 8 bases for V and 7 bases for J; bases not matched to a gene: 6. Per germline, CDR1 SEHNR and CDR2 FQNEAQ (reference sequence). The DNA for the CDR3 is TGTGCCAGCTCGGGCAGGGGGCTTGGCTACACCTTC. The encoded protein is CASSGRGLGYTF. Full variable domain (missing parts from reference TRBV7-9 and TRBJ1-2): DTGVSQNPRHKITKRGQNVTFRCDPISEHNRLYWYRQTLGQGPEFLTYFQNEAQLEKSRLLSDRFSAERPKGSFSTLEIQRTEQGDSAMYLCASSGRGLGYTFGSGTRLTVV.